The entry below describes one T cell receptor beta chain. Its antigen is still unknown. No base-level quality is on record; no much larger clone is a single base apart. These data come from a study of shared clonotypes between healthy human individuals (dated by TCRdb to about 2020). Regarding the research as a whole: A few men and a couple of women, aged 18 to 49 years, made up the cohort. For each donor, CD4 naive and CD4 memory were each given three plates, CD8 naive was given two plates, and CD8 memory was given one plate. To estimate repertoire size and how much clonotypes are shared between individuals, the study performed deep sequencing of blood TCR repertoires from a few healthy adults. Libraries were prepared and TCR repertoires were sequenced by different laboratories using diverse techniques, in order to increase sequencing depth and limit assay-specific biases. Per donor, leukapheresis produced somewhere between about 0.9 and 10 billion PBMCs. Broad study findings and their caveats: When a handful of donors were compared, the shared fraction of clonotypes was about 5% for naive CD4, roughly 3.4% for naive CD8, more than 2% for memory CD4, and under 0.5% for memory CD8. Compared with non-shared clonotypes, the clonotypes found in all four sorted-subset donors had higher generation probabilities. Based on pairwise subsampling, the degree of clonotype sharing among donors was expected to be affected by sequencing depth. Even with the large sequencing depth, rarefaction of the sorted-subset datasets indicated that sequencing was incomplete. Sampling was limited to blood, and TCR repertoires in tissue likely differ from TCR repertoires in blood. Because the study included a small number of donors, the genetic and exposure-history diversity represented was limited. Naive subsets generally had larger estimated clonotype richness than memory subsets.

Using the deep immunoSEQ assay, TCR CDR3 regions were amplified from genomic DNA by multiplex PCR. Extracted genomic DNA from each cell subset was spread evenly across all wells of several immunoSEQ 96-well plates, with each plate serving as a replicate. For sorted subsets, each replicate PCR was loaded with roughly 0.2 ug genomic DNA, equivalent to 30,000 or so T cell genomes. Purified libraries were measured with a Qubit 3.0 fluorometer, size-checked on a Bioanalyzer 2100, and measured again with the KAPA Library Quantification kit. Each immunoSEQ 96-well plate was sequenced on its own single-read 150-cycle Illumina NextSeq 550 flow cell. As for how the authors treated the data: Because the immunoSEQ output held only junctional sequences and lacked quality scores, the filtering could not match the filtering applied to full-length reads. Sequences were annotated with PyIR, a Python wrapper for IgBLAST v1.9, using IMGT germline references to assign V/J genes and CDR3. Any read was removed if the V/J assignment was weak (E-value above 1e-6), the CDR3 was missing, or the read contained stop codons, out-of-frame junctions, or ambiguous translated residues. V3J clonotypes were defined by identical inferred V gene, J gene, and CDR3 amino acid sequence. Percentage overlap between repertoires was computed as shared unique clonotypes divided by the size of the smaller repertoire. Three approaches were used to assess repertoire richness: RTK rarefaction, the Chao1 estimator, and Recon v2.1 estimates of unobserved clonotypes. OLGA was used to compute generation probabilities for all TCRbeta clonotypes that the gDNA method yielded from a handful of donors. TCRdb took this table from immuneACCESS and kept in-frame rearrangements with V and J called. Such tables lack part of the clones; where checked against another copy, unresolved V genes explain under half of the gap, and the rest is unexplained. The D gene and trimming were derived from the DNA, and the V and J assignments and clone size from that table. This sample has around 600,000 clones in its table, and about 95% of those were observed once. About 0.11% of the sample goes to the ten largest clones.

CDR1 and CDR2 were assigned from the germline V gene as SGHDT and YYEEEE. V sheds 3 bases and J sheds 5 bases, leaving 14 bases between their ends. The CDR3 sequence holds 14 residues, the cysteine and phenylalanine included. The CDR3 DNA has 42 bases and is translated from base 1. CD8 naive samples were CD45RO-negative cells positively selected for CCR7, giving a CD45RA+CCR7+ population that excluded TemRA cells. Healthy HIV-negative adults with no recently reported acute infections or vaccinations were included as donors. Every donor was a Caucasian adult residing in Nashville, Tennessee, USA. After blood collection by leukapheresis, PBMCs were isolated using Ficoll-Histopaque density gradient centrifugation and then cryopreserved in the vapor phase of liquid nitrogen. Analytical flow cytometry was used to check the purity and quantity of every magnetically sorted T cell population. Each sorted fraction had its genomic DNA isolated and then quantified by UV absorbance on a Nanodrop 2000c.

This receptor was taken from a woman aged 25 to 45 in good health. The rearrangement joined TRBV5-6 to TRBJ1-2; matching of 5 bases hints at TRBD1 as the D gene. The sample taken for sequencing was naive CD8+ T cells sorted from blood. The intended sense of this specimen's cell subset or site label: CD45RA+CCR7+. This receptor carries the CDR3 CASSWGTDYYGYTF. The nucleotide sequence is given as TGTGCCAGCAGCTGGGGGACGGATTATTATGGCTACACCTTC.